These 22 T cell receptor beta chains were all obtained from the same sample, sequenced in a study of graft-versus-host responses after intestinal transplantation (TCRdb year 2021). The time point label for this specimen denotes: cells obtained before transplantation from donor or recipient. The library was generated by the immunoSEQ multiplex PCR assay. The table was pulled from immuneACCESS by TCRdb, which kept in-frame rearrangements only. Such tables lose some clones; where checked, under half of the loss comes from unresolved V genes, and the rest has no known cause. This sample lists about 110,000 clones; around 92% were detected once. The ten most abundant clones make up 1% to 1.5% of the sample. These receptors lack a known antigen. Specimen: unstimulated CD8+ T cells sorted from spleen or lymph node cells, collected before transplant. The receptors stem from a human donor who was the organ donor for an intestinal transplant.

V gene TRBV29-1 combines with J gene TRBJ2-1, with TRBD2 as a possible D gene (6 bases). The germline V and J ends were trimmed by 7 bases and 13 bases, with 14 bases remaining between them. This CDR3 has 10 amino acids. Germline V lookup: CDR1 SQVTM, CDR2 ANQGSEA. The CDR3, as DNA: TGCAGCGGCGGGGCGCATATTCAGTTCTTC. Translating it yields CSGGAHIQFF.

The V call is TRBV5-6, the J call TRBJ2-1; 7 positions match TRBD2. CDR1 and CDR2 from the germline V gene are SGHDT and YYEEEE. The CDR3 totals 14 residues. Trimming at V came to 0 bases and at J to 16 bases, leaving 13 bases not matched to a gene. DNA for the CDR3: TGTGCCAGCAGCTTGGGGGTTCTGTCCAGCGGGAAATTCTTC. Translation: CASSLGVLSSGKFF.

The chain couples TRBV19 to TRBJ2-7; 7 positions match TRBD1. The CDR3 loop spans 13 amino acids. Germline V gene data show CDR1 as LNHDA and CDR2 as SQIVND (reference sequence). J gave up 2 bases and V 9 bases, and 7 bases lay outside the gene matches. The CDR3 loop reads CASQRTGPYEQYF. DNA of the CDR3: TGTGCCAGCCAGAGGACAGGCCCCTACGAGCAGTACTTC.

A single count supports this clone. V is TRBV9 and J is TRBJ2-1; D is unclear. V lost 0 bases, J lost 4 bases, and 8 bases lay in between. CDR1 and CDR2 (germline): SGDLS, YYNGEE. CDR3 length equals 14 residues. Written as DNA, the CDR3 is TGTGCCAGCAGCGTAGCTGGTCTATACAATGAGCAGTTCTTC. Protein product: CASSVAGLYNEQFF.

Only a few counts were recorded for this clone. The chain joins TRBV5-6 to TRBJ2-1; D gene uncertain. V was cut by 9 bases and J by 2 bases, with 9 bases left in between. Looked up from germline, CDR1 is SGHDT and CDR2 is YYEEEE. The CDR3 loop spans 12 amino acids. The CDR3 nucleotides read TGTGCCACGAGTGCCGCCTACAATGAGCAGTTCTTC. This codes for CATSAAYNEQFF.

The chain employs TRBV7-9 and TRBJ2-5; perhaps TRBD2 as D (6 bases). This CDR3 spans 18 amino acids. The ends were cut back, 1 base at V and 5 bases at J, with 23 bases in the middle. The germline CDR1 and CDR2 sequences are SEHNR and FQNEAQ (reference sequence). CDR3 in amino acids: CASSLGTIVATHLETQYF. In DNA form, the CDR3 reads TGTGCCAGCAGCTTAGGGACTATTGTAGCGACCCACCTTGAGACCCAGTACTTC.

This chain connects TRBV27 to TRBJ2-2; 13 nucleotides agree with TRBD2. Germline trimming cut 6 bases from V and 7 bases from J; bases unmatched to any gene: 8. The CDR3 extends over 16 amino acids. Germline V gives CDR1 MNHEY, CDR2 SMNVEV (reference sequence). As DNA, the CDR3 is TGTGCCAGCAGACGACGACTAGCGGGAGGCTTCGGGGAGCTGTTTTTT. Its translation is CASRRRLAGGFGELFF.

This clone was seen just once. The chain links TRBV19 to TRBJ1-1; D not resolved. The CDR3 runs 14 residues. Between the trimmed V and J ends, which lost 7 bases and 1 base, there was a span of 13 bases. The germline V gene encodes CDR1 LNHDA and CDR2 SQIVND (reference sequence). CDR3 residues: CASTWTGKNTEAFF. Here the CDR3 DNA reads TGTGCCAGTACCTGGACGGGAAAGAACACTGAAGCTTTCTTT.

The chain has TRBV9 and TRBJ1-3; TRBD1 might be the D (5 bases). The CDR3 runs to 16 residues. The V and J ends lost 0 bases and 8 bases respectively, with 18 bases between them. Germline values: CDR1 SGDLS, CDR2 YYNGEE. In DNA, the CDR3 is TGTGCCAGCAGCGTAGCTGGGGTGGGGCCCGGGGACACCATATATTTT. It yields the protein CASSVAGVGPGDTIYF. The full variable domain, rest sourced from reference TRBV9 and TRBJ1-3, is DSGVTQTPKHLITATGQRVTLRCSPRSGDLSVYWYQQSLDQGLQFLIQYYNGEERAKGNILERFSAQQFPDLHSELNLSSLELGDSALYFCASSVAGVGPGDTIYFGEGSWLTVV.

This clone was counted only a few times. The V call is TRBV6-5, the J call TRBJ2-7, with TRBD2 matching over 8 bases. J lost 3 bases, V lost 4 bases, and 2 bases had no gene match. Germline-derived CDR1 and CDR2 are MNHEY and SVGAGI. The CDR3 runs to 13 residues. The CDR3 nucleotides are TGTGCCAGCAGTTCCGGGACTAGCTACGAGCAGTACTTC. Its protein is CASSSGTSYEQYF.

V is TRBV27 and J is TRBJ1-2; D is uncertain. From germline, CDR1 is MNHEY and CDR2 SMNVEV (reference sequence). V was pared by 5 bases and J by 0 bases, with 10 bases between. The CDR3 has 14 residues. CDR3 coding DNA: TGTGCCAGCAGTCCAAGACGGACTAACTATGGCTACACCTTC. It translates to CASSPRRTNYGYTF.

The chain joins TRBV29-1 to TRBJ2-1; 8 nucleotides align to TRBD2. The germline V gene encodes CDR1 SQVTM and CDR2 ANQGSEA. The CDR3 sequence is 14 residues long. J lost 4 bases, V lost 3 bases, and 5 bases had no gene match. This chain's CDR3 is CSVEGLEGYNEQFF. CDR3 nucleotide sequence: TGCAGCGTTGAGGGACTAGAGGGGTACAATGAGCAGTTCTTC.

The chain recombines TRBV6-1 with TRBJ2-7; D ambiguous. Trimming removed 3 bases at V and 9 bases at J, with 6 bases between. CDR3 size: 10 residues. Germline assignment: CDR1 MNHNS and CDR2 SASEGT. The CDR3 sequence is CASSEVGQYF. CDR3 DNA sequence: TGTGCCAGCAGTGAGGTGGGGCAGTACTTC.

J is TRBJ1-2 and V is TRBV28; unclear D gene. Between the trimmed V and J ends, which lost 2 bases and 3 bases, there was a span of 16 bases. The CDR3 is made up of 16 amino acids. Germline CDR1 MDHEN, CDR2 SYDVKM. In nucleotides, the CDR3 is TGTGCCAGCAGTTTACGATTACCAGCCTTGTACTATGGCTACACCTTC. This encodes CASSLRLPALYYGYTF.

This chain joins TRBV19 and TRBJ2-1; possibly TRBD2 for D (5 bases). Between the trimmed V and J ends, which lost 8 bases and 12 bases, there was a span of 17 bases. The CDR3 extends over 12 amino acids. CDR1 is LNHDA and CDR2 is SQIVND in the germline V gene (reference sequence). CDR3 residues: CASGEGGLWQFF. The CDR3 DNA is TGTGCCAGTGGCGAGGGTGGGTTATGGCAGTTCTTC.

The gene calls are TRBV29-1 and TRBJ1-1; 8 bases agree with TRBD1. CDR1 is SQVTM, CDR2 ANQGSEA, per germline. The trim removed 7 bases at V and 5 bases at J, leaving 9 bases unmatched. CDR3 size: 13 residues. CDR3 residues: CSASTGEGTEAFF. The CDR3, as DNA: TGCAGCGCCTCGACAGGGGAAGGAACTGAAGCTTTCTTT.

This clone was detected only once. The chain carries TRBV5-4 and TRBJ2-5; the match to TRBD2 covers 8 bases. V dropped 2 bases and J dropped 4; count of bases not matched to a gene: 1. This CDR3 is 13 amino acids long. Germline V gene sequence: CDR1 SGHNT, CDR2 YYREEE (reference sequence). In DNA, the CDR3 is TGTGCCAGCAGCTTCCTAGCGGGAGAGACCCAGTACTTC. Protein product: CASSFLAGETQYF.

Written as DNA, the CDR3 is TGTGCCAGCAGCCGATCAAGTCCTAGAACCGGGGAGCTGTTTTTT. The encoded protein is CASSRSSPRTGELFF. The rearrangement uses TRBV4-2 and TRBJ2-2; D unclear. Germline-derived CDR1 and CDR2 are LGHNA and YNFKEQ. V lost 4 bases to trimming and J lost 5 bases, with 14 bases between them. The CDR3 loop spans 15 amino acids.

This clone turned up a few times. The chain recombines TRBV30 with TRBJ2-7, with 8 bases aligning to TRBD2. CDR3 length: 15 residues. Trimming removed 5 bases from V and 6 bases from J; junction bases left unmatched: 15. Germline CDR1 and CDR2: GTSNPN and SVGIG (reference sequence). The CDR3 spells CAWSVSPAGEGEQYF. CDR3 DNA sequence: TGTGCCTGGTCGGTTAGTCCAGCGGGAGAGGGCGAGCAGTACTTC. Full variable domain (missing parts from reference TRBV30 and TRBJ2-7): SQTIHQWPATLVQPVGSPLSLECTVEGTSNPNLYWYRQAAGRGLQLLFYSVGIGQISSEVPQNLSASRPQDRQFILSSKKLLLSDSGFYLCAWSVSPAGEGEQYFGPGTRLTVT.

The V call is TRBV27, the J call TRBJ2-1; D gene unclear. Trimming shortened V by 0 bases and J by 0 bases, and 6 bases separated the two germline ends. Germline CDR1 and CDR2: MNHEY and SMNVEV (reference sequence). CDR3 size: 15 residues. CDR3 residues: CASSLSAYSYNEQFF. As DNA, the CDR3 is TGTGCCAGCAGTTTATCCGCCTACTCCTACAATGAGCAGTTCTTC.

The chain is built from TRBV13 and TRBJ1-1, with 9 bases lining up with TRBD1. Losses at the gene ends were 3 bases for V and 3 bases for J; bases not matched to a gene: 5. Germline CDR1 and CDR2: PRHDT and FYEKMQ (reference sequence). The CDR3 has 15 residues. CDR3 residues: CASSFLDRGDTEAFF. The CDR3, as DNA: TGTGCCAGCAGCTTCTTAGACAGGGGGGACACTGAAGCTTTCTTT.

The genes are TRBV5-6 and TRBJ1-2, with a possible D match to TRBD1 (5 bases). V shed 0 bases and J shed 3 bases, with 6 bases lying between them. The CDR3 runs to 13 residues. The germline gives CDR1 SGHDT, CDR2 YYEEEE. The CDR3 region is CASSLGGDYGYTF. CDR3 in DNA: TGTGCCAGCAGCTTGGGAGGGGACTATGGCTACACCTTC.